This T cell receptor beta chain is drawn from a study of shared clonotypes between healthy human individuals. The CDR3 extends over 13 amino acids. V dropped 6 bases and J dropped 5; count of bases not matched to a gene: 6. Germline CDR1 is LNHDA and CDR2 is SQIVND (reference sequence). Regarding the study as a whole: Non-shared clonotypes had lower generation probabilities than those shared by all four donors. Estimated richness was generally greater in naive than memory subsets.

Remarks on this clone: The antigen is not known.

Negatively enriched CD4+ T cells were divided by CD45RA into naive and memory. The sorted-subset replicate PCRs were given about 200 ng DNA, which is about 30,000 T cell genomes. Clones were sequenced by immunoSEQ multiplex PCR, and TCRdb holds only the in-frame ones, with some missing. The sample has about 2.4 million clones, around 90% seen once. This TCR was sampled from a man between 18 and 29 years old in good health. The chain links TRBV19 to TRBJ2-7; 8 bases are a match to TRBD1. Sequenced input: naive CD4+ T cells sorted from blood. The sample's subset: CD45RA+ positively selected. The chain's CDR3 is CASRKTGVHEQYF. The CDR3 DNA reads as TGTGCCAGTAGAAAGACAGGGGTCCACGAGCAGTACTTC.